This record covers a single T cell receptor beta chain. The sample belongs to a study of blood T cells in healthy people across ages. Alongside a J-beta primer mix, a sample-barcoded 5' primer served in a second PCR lasting roughly 7 to 11 cycles. TCRdb reprocessed the 5' RACE reads with MiXCR, giving one entry per CDR3 protein. The data show hundreds of thousands of distinct CDR3 sequences, roughly 45% seen once. CDR1 is DFQATT and CDR2 is SNEGSKA in the germline V gene (reference sequence). There are 13 residues in the CDR3. Trimming removed 5 bases from V and 7 bases from J, with 14 bases in between.

The receptor was isolated from a woman aged 60 to 75 in good health. The chain joins TRBV20-1 to TRBJ1-4; a possible D gene is TRBD1 (5 bases). Input material: blood. The CDR3 is CSAGDLAFEKLFF. Here the CDR3 DNA reads TGCAGTGCTGGGGACCTCGCTTTTGAAAAACTGTTTTTT.